This TCR beta chain was found in a study of preoperative IRX-2 immunotherapy in early breast cancer. The protocol was immunoSEQ multiplex PCR, while the TCRdb copy is restricted to in-frame clones and leaves out a portion. The top ten clones hold about 2% of a sample with 20,000 to 30,000 clones, just under 80% of them seen once. Looked up from germline, CDR1 is SGHNT and CDR2 is YENEEA. CDR3 length equals 15 residues. V lost 3 bases, J lost 10 bases, and 7 bases stayed unmatched. The sample's treatment: preoperative locoregional IRX-2 cytokine immunotherapy. Preoperative locoregional IRX-2 cytokine immunotherapy was tested in the phase Ib source study. This clone was counted a few times.

The TCR originated in a human donor with breast cancer. The input for sequencing was lymph node tissue, taken before IRX-2 immunotherapy. The V and J genes are TRBV11-3 and TRBJ1-6; 9 nucleotides agree with TRBD1. The CDR3 DNA follows: TGTGCCAGCAGCTTGGAGGGACAGGGAGAATCACCCCTCCACTTT. This codes for CASSLEGQGESPLHF. Variable domain in full (rest from reference TRBV11-3 and TRBJ1-6): EAGVVQSPRYKIIEKKQPVAFWCNPISGHNTLYWYLQNLGQGPELLIRYENEEAVDDSQLPKDRFSAERLKGVDSTLKIQPAELGDSAVYLCASSLEGQGESPLHFGNGTRLTVT.